This T cell receptor (beta chain) was captured in a study of T-cell reconstitution after alpha-beta-depleted transplantation in children. Unique molecular identifiers tagged the TCRbeta library. TCRdb used MiXCR to reprocess the PCR reads, holding one entry per CDR3 protein. The sample contains about 500,000 distinct CDR3 sequences, about 33% of which appear only once. The germline V and J ends were trimmed by 0 bases and 7 bases, with 19 bases remaining between them. This CDR3 comprises 16 residues. CDR1 and CDR2 from the germline V gene are MNHEY and SMNVEV (reference sequence). This clonotype was counted only a few times.

This rearrangement joins TRBV27 to TRBJ2-7, with D perhaps TRBD2 (5 bases). The sample was PBMCs from the stem cell graft donor, taken from the stem cell graft. This TCR derives from a human donor who donated a stem cell graft to a child with aplastic anemia. The CDR3 sequence is CASSLSVDWLSREQYV. The DNA of the CDR3 is TGTGCCAGCAGTTTATCGGTGGACTGGCTCTCGAGGGAGCAGTACGTC.